One and the same sample provided the 28 T cell receptor beta chains below, sequenced in a study of sequential checkpoint blockade in melanoma. The treatment here: randomized to nivolumab then ipilimumab (arm A) or the reverse (arm B). Only in-frame clones appear in the TCRdb table, and some are missing; sequencing was by immunoSEQ multiplex PCR. The table lists roughly 3,700 clones, 22% of them singletons. The sequencing here drew on tumor tissue (inferred from file names), taken from a patient given nivolumab and ipilimumab in sequence. These TCRs come from a human donor with melanoma.

There are many counts of this clone. The chain employs TRBV6-8 and TRBJ2-7; D gene unclear. CDR1 and CDR2 (germline): MNHGY, SAAAGT. This CDR3 is 12 amino acids long. Between the trimmed V and J ends, which lost 6 bases and 0 bases, there was a span of 6 bases. CDR3 in amino acids: CASSRASYEQYF. CDR3 nucleotides: TGTGCCAGCAGCCGGGCCTCCTACGAGCAGTACTTC.

This clone was seen more than once but under ten times. The rearrangement links TRBV9 to TRBJ2-2; D remains unclear. The CDR3 is 15 amino acids. Germline V gene data show CDR1 as SGDLS and CDR2 as YYNGEE. V lost 0 bases and J 2 bases, leaving 8 bases between the germline ends. CDR3 residues: CASSVAGVNTGELFF. The CDR3 DNA is TGTGCCAGCAGCGTAGCAGGCGTAAACACCGGGGAGCTGTTTTTT.

This clone turned up a few times. The chain combines TRBV6-8 with TRBJ1-1; 7 bases map to TRBD1. The V and J ends lost 10 bases and 4 bases, in that order; junction bases with no gene match: 9. The CDR3 length is 13 residues. From germline, CDR1 is MNHGY and CDR2 SAAAGT. CDR3 amino acids: CATHGQVGTEAFF. CDR3 in DNA: TGTGCCACCCATGGACAGGTCGGCACTGAAGCTTTCTTT.

The chain couples TRBV18 to TRBJ1-2; TRBD1 agrees at 9 bases. Per the germline V gene, CDR1 is KGHSH and CDR2 is LQKENI. With 9 bases clipped from V and 3 bases from J, the junction kept 11 bases outside the gene matches. The CDR3 sequence is 15 residues long. The CDR3 sequence is CASRDRELTDYGYTF. The CDR3 DNA reads TGTGCCAGTCGGGACAGGGAGTTAACGGACTATGGCTACACCTTC.

The rearrangement links TRBV11-3 to TRBJ2-3; 9 bases are shared with TRBD2. CDR1 is SGHNT and CDR2 is YENEEA in the germline V gene. Trimming removed 6 bases from V and 6 bases from J; junction bases left unmatched: 16. The CDR3 sequence is 17 residues long. CDR3 in amino acids: CASRQAGGGGAYDTQYF. The DNA of the CDR3 is TGTGCCAGCAGACAGGCAGGTGGCGGGGGGGCATATGATACGCAGTATTTT.

This clone was counted many times. CDR3 coding DNA: TGTGCCAGCAGCGTAGGGCAGGGTAGATACAATGAGCAGTTCTTC. As protein: CASSVGQGRYNEQFF. The chain uses TRBV9 and TRBJ2-1, with D tentatively TRBD1 (5 bases). CDR1 is SGDLS and CDR2 is YYNGEE in the germline V gene. The V end lost 0 bases, the J end lost 4 bases, and 11 bases lay between the germline ends. The CDR3 is 15 amino acids.

The chain employs TRBV5-1 and TRBJ2-2; no firm D call. Germline V CDR1 and CDR2: SGHRS, YFSETQ. CDR3 length: 15 amino acids. V gave up 2 bases and J gave up 0 bases, with 8 bases separating them. CDR3 region: CASSFQTPNTGELFF. CDR3 sequence (DNA): TGCGCCAGCAGCTTTCAGACACCGAACACCGGGGAGCTGTTTTTT.

V gene TRBV18 combines with J gene TRBJ1-1; D not resolved. The CDR3 sequence is 12 residues long. V was trimmed by 6 bases and J by 4 bases, leaving 9 bases between them. The V gene's germline CDR1 is KGHSH and CDR2 LQKENI. This chain's CDR3 is CASSRSGTEAFF. In DNA form, the CDR3 reads TGTGCCAGCTCCCGAAGTGGCACTGAAGCTTTCTTT.

The chain uses TRBV19 and TRBJ1-5; D unresolved. Trimming left V 3 bases short and J 6 bases short, with 15 bases between. This CDR3 contains 15 residues. CDR1 is LNHDA and CDR2 is SQIVND in the germline V gene (reference sequence). The CDR3 protein is CASSIGGGRRQPQHF. The CDR3 nucleotides are TGTGCCAGTAGTATCGGAGGAGGGAGGCGTCAGCCCCAGCATTTT. Full variable domain (outside the CDR3, taken from reference TRBV19 and TRBJ1-5): DGGITQSPKYLFRKEGQNVTLSCEQNLNHDAMYWYRQDPGQGLRLIYYSQIVNDFQKGDIAEGYSVSREKKESFPLTVTSAQKNPTAFYLCASSIGGGRRQPQHFGDGTRLSIL.

Ten or more counts support this clone. The chain carries TRBV11-3 and TRBJ1-1; D is ambiguous. CDR1 is SGHNT, CDR2 YENEEA, per germline. The V and J ends lost 2 bases and 0 bases respectively, with 7 bases between them. This CDR3 comprises 14 residues. The CDR3 here is CASSLRTVNTEAFF. CDR3 in DNA: TGTGCCAGCAGCTTACGGACGGTGAACACTGAAGCTTTCTTT.

This clone was picked up many times. The V gene is TRBV11-3, the J gene TRBJ1-2; D perhaps matches TRBD1 (5 bases). CDR3 length: 15 residues. CDR1 and CDR2 (germline): SGHNT, YENEEA. V was clipped by 4 bases and J by 2 bases, with 14 bases between them. The CDR3 DNA reads TGTGCCAGCAGCTCCGGGACCGACGGCAACTATGGCTACACCTTC. This translates into CASSSGTDGNYGYTF.

V is TRBV5-1 and J is TRBJ2-1; 10 bases match TRBD1. The CDR3 length is 18 residues. Germline loops: CDR1 SGHRS, CDR2 YFSETQ. Trimming at V came to 5 bases and at J to 0 bases, leaving 11 bases not matched to a gene. The CDR3 protein is CASSGGTGATSSYNEQFF. CDR3 nucleotides: TGCGCCAGCAGTGGGGGGACAGGGGCTACGAGCTCCTACAATGAGCAGTTCTTC.

This clone was seen a few times. The rearrangement links TRBV9 to TRBJ2-1, with TRBD2 matching 8 bases. This CDR3 spans 15 amino acids. Germline trimming cut 1 base from V and 5 bases from J; bases unmatched to any gene: 5. Germline CDR1 and CDR2: SGDLS and YYNGEE. The chain's CDR3 is CASSVTGGPNNEQFF. CDR3 nucleotide sequence: TGTGCCAGCAGCGTAACGGGGGGGCCAAACAATGAGCAGTTCTTC.

The gene calls are TRBV19 and TRBJ1-2; TRBD1 matches 9 bases. After removal of 5 bases from V and 8 bases from J, the junction contained 6 bases not matched to a gene. Germline V CDR1 and CDR2: LNHDA, SQIVND (reference sequence). This CDR3 spans 13 amino acids. CDR3 sequence: CASSGWDRDGYTF. CDR3 DNA: TGTGCCAGTAGTGGATGGGACAGGGACGGCTACACCTTC.

In DNA, the CDR3 is TGTGCCAGTAGTCCCACGACAGGCTATGGCTACACCTTC. Translated: CASSPTTGYGYTF. The chain links TRBV19 to TRBJ1-2; D is perhaps TRBD1 (6 bases). Trimming took 5 bases from V and 4 from J, leaving 11 bases between them. Germline V lookup: CDR1 LNHDA, CDR2 SQIVND (reference sequence). The CDR3 length is 13 residues.

This clone has more than one count but fewer than ten. The chain is built from TRBV6-8 and TRBJ2-1, with 11 bases that match TRBD2. Germline CDR1 is MNHGY and CDR2 is SAAAGT. With V trimmed by 6 bases and J by 2 bases, 3 bases remained unmatched. The CDR3 is 15 amino acids. The CDR3 loop reads CASRLLAGAYNEQFF. The CDR3 coding sequence is TGTGCCAGCAGGCTACTAGCGGGGGCCTACAATGAGCAGTTCTTC.

This clone is deemed medium-sized. The chain joins TRBV19 to TRBJ2-1; D is possibly TRBD1 (6 bases). V was trimmed by 3 bases and J by 6 bases, leaving 18 bases between them. CDR1 and CDR2 from the germline V gene are LNHDA and SQIVND (reference sequence). CDR3 size: 16 residues. Here the CDR3 DNA reads TGTGCCAGTAGTATCCCACACAGGGATCCACTCAATGAGCAGTTCTTC. It encodes CASSIPHRDPLNEQFF.

The chain uses TRBV5-1 and TRBJ2-1; TRBD1 matches 7 bases. Germline V gene lookup returns CDR1 SGHRS and CDR2 YFSETQ. The CDR3 is 15 amino acids. Trimming at V came to 3 bases and at J to 6 bases, leaving 9 bases not matched to a gene. CDR3 nucleotides: TGCGCCAGCAGCTCCATTCTGAGGGGGCGCAATGAGCAGTTCTTC. This gives the protein CASSSILRGRNEQFF.

This clone was picked up a small number of times. The V gene is TRBV9, the J gene TRBJ2-7; D gene uncertain. The CDR3 extends over 15 amino acids. Trimming left V 0 bases short and J 4 bases short, with 14 bases between. Germline V lookup: CDR1 SGDLS, CDR2 YYNGEE. The DNA for the CDR3 is TGTGCCAGCAGCGTAGGGGTAGGGCTTGTGTACGAGCAGTACTTC. Translated, it gives CASSVGVGLVYEQYF.

This clone is medium-sized (0.01 to 0.1%). The rearrangement links TRBV9 to TRBJ1-1; D gene uncertain. This CDR3 spans 17 amino acids. Germline V gives CDR1 SGDLS, CDR2 YYNGEE. The V end lost 3 bases, the J end lost 1 base, and 19 bases lay between the germline ends. Here the CDR3 reads CASSALGLRAGNTEAFF. CDR3 bases: TGTGCCAGCAGCGCCCTAGGATTGAGGGCCGGGAACACTGAAGCTTTCTTT.

This clone was seen more than once but under ten times. The chain is built from TRBV1 and TRBJ2-7; the tabulated D call, TRBD1, remains unverified against the DNA. TRBV1 is noted as a pseudogene. This CDR3 is built from 14 residues. This CDR3 is CASSPPRALHEQYF. The CDR3 nucleotides read TGCGCCAGCAGCCCCCCCAGGGCTCTCCACGAGCAGTACTTC.

V usage is TRBV6-8 and J usage is TRBJ2-1; 7 nucleotides agree with TRBD1. V was clipped by 5 bases and J by 2 bases; unmatched bases: 6. The CDR3 sequence is 15 residues long. From germline, CDR1 is MNHGY and CDR2 SAAAGT. Here the CDR3 DNA reads TGTGCCAGCAGTCTCGACAGGGAACCCTACAATGAGCAGTTCTTC. Translated, it gives CASSLDREPYNEQFF.

V and J are TRBV11-3 and TRBJ2-7; D possibly corresponds to TRBD1 (5 bases). This CDR3 has 15 residues. Looked up from germline, CDR1 is SGHNT and CDR2 is YENEEA. Trimming took 5 bases from V and 2 from J, leaving 16 bases between them. The CDR3: CASSRPSRATYEQYF. CDR3 coding DNA: TGTGCCAGCAGCCGACCATCCAGGGCCACCTACGAGCAGTACTTC.

This CDR3 is CASSLEGGYSPLHF. The CDR3 bases are TGTGCCAGCAGCTTAGAAGGGGGGTATTCACCCCTCCACTTT. The rearrangement links TRBV11-3 to TRBJ1-6, with a possible D match to TRBD1 (6 bases). The CDR3 runs to 14 residues. Trimming cost V 0 bases and J 8 bases, with 8 bases left between them. The germline V gene has CDR1 SGHNT and CDR2 YENEEA.

The CDR3 DNA follows: TGCGCCAGCAGCAACTCGGGACAGCTCTACGAGCAGTACTTC. This gives the protein CASSNSGQLYEQYF. This chain uses TRBV5-1 with TRBJ2-7, with TRBD1 identical over 7 bases. Germline CDR1 reads SGHRS; CDR2 reads YFSETQ. The CDR3 has 14 residues. V was clipped by 4 bases and J by 3 bases; unmatched bases: 7. The entire variable domain, with the rest obtained from reference TRBV5-1 and TRBJ2-7, is as follows: KAGVTQTPRYLIKTRGQQVTLSCSPISGHRSVSWYQQTPGQGLQFLFEYFSETQRNKGNFPGRFSGRQFSNSRSEMNVSTLELGDSALYLCASSNSGQLYEQYFGPGTRLTVT.

The chain combines TRBV14 with TRBJ2-3; no definite D call. This CDR3 is 13 amino acids long. Germline V gene sequence: CDR1 SGHDN, CDR2 FVKESK. Deletions cut 5 bases from V and 7 bases from J, with 13 bases between. DNA for the CDR3: TGTGCCAGCAGCTACGGGCCTTACTATACGCAGTATTTT. Translated: CASSYGPYYTQYF.

This clone was recorded a few times. The rearrangement joins TRBV6-8 to TRBJ2-7; TRBD2 is a possible D gene (7 bases). Germline V gives CDR1 MNHGY, CDR2 SAAAGT. V was trimmed by 5 bases and J by 0 bases, leaving 17 bases between them. The CDR3 has 16 amino acids. This CDR3 reads CASSRGGVISSYEQYF. CDR3 DNA sequence: TGTGCCAGCAGTCGAGGGGGGGTGATTAGCTCCTACGAGCAGTACTTC.

V usage is TRBV18 and J usage is TRBJ1-4; tentatively, D is TRBD1 (6 bases). Deletions cut 1 base from V and 6 bases from J, with 15 bases between. CDR3 length: 16 amino acids. The V gene's germline CDR1 is KGHSH and CDR2 LQKENI. The CDR3 DNA is TGTGCCAGCTCACCACTTTTTGGGGGCTTCGATGAAAAACTGTTTTTT. Its protein is CASSPLFGGFDEKLFF.